This entry concerns a single TCR beta chain. Its matching antigen is unknown. The study reverse transcribed the entire isolated RNA, so it sequenced expressed TCRB transcripts. The repertoire was sequenced with immunoSEQ multiplex PCR; TCRdb's copy has only in-frame clones and lacks some. The data hold a few hundred thousand clones, with about 10% observed a single time. This specimen belongs to a study of beta chain features in type 1 diabetes. Study-wide results and limits: In type 1 diabetes patients, VDJ junctions had fewer insertions; deletions at these junctions were more frequent. Naive, central memory and Treg TCRB repertoires appeared more alike in patients than in healthy donors.

Per germline, CDR1 SGHNT and CDR2 YYREEE (reference sequence). This CDR3 is 12 amino acids long. With 2 bases removed from V and 7 bases from J, the gap between germline ends came to 9 bases. The sequence was collected from a woman aged 18-35 years in good health. The V call is TRBV5-4, the J call TRBJ1-1; D ambiguous. The sample taken for sequencing was naive CD4+ T cells from blood. CDR3 in amino acids: CASSFRGNEAFF. Written as DNA, the CDR3 is TGTGCCAGCAGCTTTAGAGGAAATGAAGCTTTCTTT. Full variable domain (remainder filled in from reference TRBV5-4 and TRBJ1-1): ETGVTQSPTHLIKTRGQQVTLRCSSQSGHNTVSWYQQALGQGPQFIFQYYREEENGRGNFPPRFSGLQFPNYSSELNVNALELDDSALYLCASSFRGNEAFFGQGTRLTVV.